The clone carrying this TCR beta chain was seen ten or more times. Its antigen is not identified. These data originate in a study of CD8+CD57+ T cells in acquired aplastic anemia. Overall study findings and caveats: Patients shared around 31 CD8+ CDR3 sequences with controls.

CDR3 and TCR beta VDJ profiling relied on a genomic DNA template. TCRdb re-called the reads through MiXCR, storing one row per CDR3 protein. The sample shows about 150,000 distinct CDR3 sequences, about 48% of them seen only once. Patients selected for sequencing had displayed CD8+CD57+ cell expansion by flow cytometry. The sequence was obtained from a human donor with aplastic anemia. The sequenced sample consisted of sorted CD4+, CD8+, or CD8+CD57+ T cells (not recorded which) from PBMCs.

CDR3 DNA sequence: TGTGCCAGCAGCCGAATGACTGAGAATGAGCAGTTCTTC. It translates to CASSRMTENEQFF. The rearrangement links TRBV5-6 to TRBJ2-1; unclear D gene. V was shortened by 4 bases and J by 7 bases, with 12 bases between the two germline ends. The V gene's germline CDR1 is SGHDT and CDR2 YYEEEE. The CDR3 sequence is 13 residues long.